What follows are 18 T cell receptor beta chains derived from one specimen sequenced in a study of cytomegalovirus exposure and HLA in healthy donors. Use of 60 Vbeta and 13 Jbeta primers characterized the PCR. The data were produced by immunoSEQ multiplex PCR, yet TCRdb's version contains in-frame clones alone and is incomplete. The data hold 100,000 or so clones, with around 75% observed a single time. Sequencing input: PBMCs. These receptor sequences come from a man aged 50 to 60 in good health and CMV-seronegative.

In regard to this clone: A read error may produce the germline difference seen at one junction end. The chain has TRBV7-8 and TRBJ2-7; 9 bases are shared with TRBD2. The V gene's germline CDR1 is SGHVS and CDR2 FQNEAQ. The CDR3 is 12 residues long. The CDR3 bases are TGTGCCAGCAGCCAGGGACTAGCTGGCCGGCACTTC. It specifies CASSQGLAGRHF.

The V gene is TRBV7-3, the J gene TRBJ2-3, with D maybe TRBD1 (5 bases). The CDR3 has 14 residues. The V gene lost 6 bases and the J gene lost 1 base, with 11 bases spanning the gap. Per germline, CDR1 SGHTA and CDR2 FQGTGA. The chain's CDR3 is CASSQGRGTDTQYF. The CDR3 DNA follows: TGTGCCAGCAGTCAGGGTAGGGGCACAGATACGCAGTATTTT.

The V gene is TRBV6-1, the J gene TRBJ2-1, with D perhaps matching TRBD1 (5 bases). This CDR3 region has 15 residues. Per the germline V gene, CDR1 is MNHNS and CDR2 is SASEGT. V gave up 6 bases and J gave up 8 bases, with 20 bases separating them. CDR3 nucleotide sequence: TGTGCCAGCAGCCCGATTGATCAGGGAAAGGATGAGCAGTTCTTC. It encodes CASSPIDQGKDEQFF.

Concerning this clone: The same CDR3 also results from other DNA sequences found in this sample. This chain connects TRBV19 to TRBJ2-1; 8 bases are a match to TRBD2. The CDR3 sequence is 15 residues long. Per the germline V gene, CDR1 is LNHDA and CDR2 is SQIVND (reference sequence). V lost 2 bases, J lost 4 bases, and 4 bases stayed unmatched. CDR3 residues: CASSIRLAGYNEQFF. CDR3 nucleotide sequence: TGTGCCAGTAGTATAAGGCTAGCGGGTTACAATGAGCAGTTCTTC.

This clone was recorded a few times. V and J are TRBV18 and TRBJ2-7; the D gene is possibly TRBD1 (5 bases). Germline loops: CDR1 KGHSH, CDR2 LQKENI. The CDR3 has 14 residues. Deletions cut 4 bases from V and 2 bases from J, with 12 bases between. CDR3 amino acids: CASSLGTGTYEQYF. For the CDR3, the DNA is TGTGCCAGCTCACTGGGAACAGGAACCTACGAGCAGTACTTC.

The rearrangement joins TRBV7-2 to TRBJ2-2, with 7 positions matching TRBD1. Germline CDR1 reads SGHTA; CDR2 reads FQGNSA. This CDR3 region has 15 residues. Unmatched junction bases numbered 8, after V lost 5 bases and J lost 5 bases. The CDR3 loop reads CASSRQGARTGELFF. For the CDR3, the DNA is TGTGCCAGCAGCCGACAGGGAGCGAGGACCGGGGAGCTGTTTTTT. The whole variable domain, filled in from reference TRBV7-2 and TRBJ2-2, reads GAGVSQSPSNKVTEKGKDVELRCDPISGHTALYWYRQSLGQGLEFLIYFQGNSAPDKSGLPSDRFSAERTGGSVSTLTIQRTQQEDSAVYLCASSRQGARTGELFFGEGSRLTVL.

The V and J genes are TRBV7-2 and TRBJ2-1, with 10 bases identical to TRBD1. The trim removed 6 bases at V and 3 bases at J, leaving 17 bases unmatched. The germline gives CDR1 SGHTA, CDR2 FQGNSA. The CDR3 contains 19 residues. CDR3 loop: CASRPTPGQGPGGYNEQFF. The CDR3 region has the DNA TGTGCCAGCAGACCCACCCCGGGACAGGGGCCCGGGGGCTACAATGAGCAGTTCTTC.

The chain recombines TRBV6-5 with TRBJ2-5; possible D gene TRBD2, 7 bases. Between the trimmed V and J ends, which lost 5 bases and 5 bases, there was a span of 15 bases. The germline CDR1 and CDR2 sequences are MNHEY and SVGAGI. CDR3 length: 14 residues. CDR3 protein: CASSPTGRGETQYF. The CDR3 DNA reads TGTGCCAGCAGTCCCACAGGGAGGGGCGAGACCCAGTACTTC.

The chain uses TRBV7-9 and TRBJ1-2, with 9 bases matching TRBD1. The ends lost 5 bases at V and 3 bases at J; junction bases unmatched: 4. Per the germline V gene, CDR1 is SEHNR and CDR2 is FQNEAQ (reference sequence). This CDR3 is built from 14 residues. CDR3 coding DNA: TGTGCCAGCAGCATCACAGGGGGCGACTATGGCTACACCTTC. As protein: CASSITGGDYGYTF.

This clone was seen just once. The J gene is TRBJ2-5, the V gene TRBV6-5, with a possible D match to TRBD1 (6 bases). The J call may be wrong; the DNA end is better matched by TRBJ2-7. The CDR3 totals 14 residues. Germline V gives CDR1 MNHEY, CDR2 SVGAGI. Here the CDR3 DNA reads TGTGCCAGCAGGTACAGGGACACCTCCTACGAGCAGTACTTC. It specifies CASRYRDTSYEQYF.

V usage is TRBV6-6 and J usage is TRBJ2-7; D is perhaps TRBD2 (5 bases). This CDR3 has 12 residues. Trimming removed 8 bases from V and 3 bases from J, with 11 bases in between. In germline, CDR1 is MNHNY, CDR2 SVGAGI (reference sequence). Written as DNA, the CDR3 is TGTGCCAGCGGGGAAGGGAGCTACGAGCAGTACTTC. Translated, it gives CASGEGSYEQYF.

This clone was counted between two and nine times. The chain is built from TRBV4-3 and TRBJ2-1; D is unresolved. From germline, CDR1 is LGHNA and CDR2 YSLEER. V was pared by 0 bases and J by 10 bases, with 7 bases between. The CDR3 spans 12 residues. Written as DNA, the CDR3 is TGCGCCAGCAGCCAAGAGGGCAACGAGCAGTTCTTC. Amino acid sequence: CASSQEGNEQFF.

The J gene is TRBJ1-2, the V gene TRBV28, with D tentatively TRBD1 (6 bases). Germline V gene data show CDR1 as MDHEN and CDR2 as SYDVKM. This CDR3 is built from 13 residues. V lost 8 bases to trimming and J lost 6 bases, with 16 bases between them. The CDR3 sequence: CASLHRGANGYTF. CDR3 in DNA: TGTGCCAGCCTCCACCGGGGGGCGAATGGCTACACCTTC.

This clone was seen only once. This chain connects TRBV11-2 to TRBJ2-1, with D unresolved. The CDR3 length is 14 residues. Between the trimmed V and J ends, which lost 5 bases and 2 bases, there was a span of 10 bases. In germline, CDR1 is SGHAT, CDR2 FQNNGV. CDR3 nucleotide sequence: TGTGCCAGCAGCCTGATAACACCCTACAATGAGCAGTTCTTC. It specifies CASSLITPYNEQFF.

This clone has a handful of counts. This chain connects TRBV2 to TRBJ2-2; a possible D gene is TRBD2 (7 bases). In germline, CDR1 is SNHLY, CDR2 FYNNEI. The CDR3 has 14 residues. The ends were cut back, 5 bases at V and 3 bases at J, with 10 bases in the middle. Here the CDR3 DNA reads TGTGCCAGCAGTACGGGGGGCGACACCGGGGAGCTGTTTTTT. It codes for CASSTGGDTGELFF.

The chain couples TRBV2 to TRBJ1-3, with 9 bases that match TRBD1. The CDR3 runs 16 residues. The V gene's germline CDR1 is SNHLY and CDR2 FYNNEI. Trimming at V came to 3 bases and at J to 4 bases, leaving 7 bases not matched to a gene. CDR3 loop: CASSDVQGARGNTIYF. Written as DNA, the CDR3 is TGTGCCAGCAGTGATGTACAGGGGGCGAGGGGAAACACCATATATTTT. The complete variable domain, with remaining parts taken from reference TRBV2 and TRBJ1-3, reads EPEVTQTPSHQVTQMGQEVILRCVPISNHLYFYWYRQILGQKVEFLVSFYNNEISEKSEIFDDQFSVERPDGSNFTLKIRSTKLEDSAMYFCASSDVQGARGNTIYFGEGSWLTVV.

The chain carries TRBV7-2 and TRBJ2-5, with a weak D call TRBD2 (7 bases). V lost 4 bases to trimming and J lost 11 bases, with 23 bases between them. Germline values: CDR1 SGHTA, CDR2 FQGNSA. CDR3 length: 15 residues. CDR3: CASSSNPGRGREQYF. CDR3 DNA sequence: TGTGCCAGCAGCTCAAACCCAGGGCGGGGGCGGGAGCAGTACTTC.

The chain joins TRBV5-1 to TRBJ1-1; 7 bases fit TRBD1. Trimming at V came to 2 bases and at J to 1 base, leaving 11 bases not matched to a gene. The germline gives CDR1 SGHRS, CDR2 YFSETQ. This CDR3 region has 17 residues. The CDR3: CASSFTGKGGPNTEAFF. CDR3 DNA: TGCGCCAGCAGCTTTACCGGGAAAGGGGGCCCGAACACTGAAGCTTTCTTT.